This passage covers 23 T cell receptor beta chains from one sample sequenced in a study of T cells in Graves' hyperthyroidism and ophthalmopathy. TCR beta CDR3 region amplification was performed from RNA transcripts. Carried out on the TCR CDR3, a first-round RT-PCR used the HTBI primer set. TCRdb redid the calling of the multiplex PCR reads with MiXCR, one entry per CDR3 protein. The profile covers hundreds of thousands of distinct CDR3 sequences, with 14% to 15% appearing a single time and roughly 13% taken by the ten largest. Sequencing input: blood. These receptors came from a man aged 18 to 29 with Graves' ophthalmopathy.

This clonotype was counted between two and nine times. A much larger clone differs from this one at a single base, so this may be a read error. This sequence joins TRBV11-3 and TRBJ2-1; D call uncertain. Germline V gene sequence: CDR1 SGHNT, CDR2 YENEEA. This CDR3 is built from 11 residues. CDR3 region: CTSSDRTEQFF. CDR3 nucleotides: TGTACCAGCAGCGACCGAACTGAGCAGTTCTTC.

In its sample, this clonotype was seen many times. The chain employs TRBV30 and TRBJ2-3; D call uncertain. The CDR3 contains 14 residues. V lost 0 bases and J 0 bases, leaving 7 bases between the germline ends. Germline CDR1 is GTSNPN and CDR2 is SVGIG (reference sequence). Here the CDR3 reads CAWSVGGSTDTQYF. The CDR3 DNA reads as TGTGCCTGGAGTGTAGGTGGGAGCACAGATACGCAGTATTTT.

This clonotype was seen ten or more times. The chain combines TRBV19 with TRBJ2-1, with D perhaps given as TRBD1 or TRBD2 (5 bases each). The germline V gene has CDR1 LNHDA and CDR2 SQIVND (reference sequence). The CDR3 consists of 15 residues. V was cut by 1 base and J by 2 bases, with 9 bases left in between. CDR3 loop: CASSIGDGTYNEQFF. Written as DNA, the CDR3 is TGTGCCAGTAGTATAGGGGACGGAACCTACAATGAGCAGTTCTTC.

This clonotype appeared a few times. V is TRBV15 and J is TRBJ1-3, with D possibly being TRBD1 (5 bases). Trimming took off 1 base at V and 6 bases at J, with 16 bases between the two ends. Germline V gene lookup returns CDR1 LNHNV and CDR2 YYDKDF (reference sequence). The CDR3 runs to 16 residues. The CDR3 reads CATSRGGRAAENTIYF. The CDR3, as DNA: TGTGCCACCAGCAGAGGCGGCAGGGCAGCTGAAAACACCATATATTTT.

This clonotype was recorded at least ten times. The chain combines TRBV12-3 or TRBV12-4 with TRBJ1-1; D is undetermined. Trimming stripped 1 base from V and 3 bases from J, with 6 bases between. There are 13 residues in the CDR3. CDR3 nucleotides: TGTGCCAGCAGTTTAGGAAGACACACTGAAGCTTTCTTT. Protein: CASSLGRHTEAFF.

As regards this clonotype: The CDR3 end shows no conserved phenylalanine or tryptophan, and so a read error is likely. The J gene is TRBJ2-1, the V gene TRBV20-1; D perhaps matches TRBD2 (5 bases). CDR3 size: 12 residues. V lost 3 bases and J 7 bases, leaving 10 bases between the germline ends. CDR1 is DFQATT and CDR2 is SNEGSKA in the germline V gene (reference sequence). The CDR3 protein is CSASGLLNEQFL. The CDR3 DNA follows: TGCAGTGCTAGTGGACTTTTAAATGAGCAGTTCCTC.

The CDR3 nucleotides are TGTGCCATCAGTGAGGCAGGTGATGCCAAAAACATTCAGTACTTC. It yields the protein CAISEAGDAKNIQYF. V is TRBV10-3 and J is TRBJ2-4; D unclear. CDR1 is ENHRY, CDR2 SYGVKD, per germline. V lost 2 bases and J 1 base, leaving 9 bases between the germline ends. The CDR3 contains 15 residues.

The chain employs TRBV6-1 and TRBJ1-2; 11 bases agree with TRBD1. Germline CDR1 reads MNHNS; CDR2 reads SASEGT. Germline trimming cut 5 bases from V and 6 bases from J; bases unmatched to any gene: 11. The CDR3 spans 16 residues. CDR3 region: CASSRPRGTGGHGYTF. The CDR3 nucleotides read TGTGCCAGCAGTAGACCCCGTGGGACAGGGGGTCATGGCTACACCTTC.

This clonotype was seen ten or more times. The chain is built from TRBV2 and TRBJ2-7; possible D gene TRBD1, 5 bases. V lost 2 bases and J 5 bases, leaving 16 bases between the germline ends. CDR3 length: 15 residues. CDR1 is SNHLY and CDR2 is FYNNEI in the germline V gene. The CDR3, as DNA: TGTGCCAGCAGTGAACTGACAGCGAGTCCCCACGAGCAGTACTTC. This encodes CASSELTASPHEQYF.

The chain employs TRBV4-1 and TRBJ1-4; the D is unclear. Germline V gene lookup returns CDR1 MGHRA and CDR2 YSYEKL. V lost 1 base and J lost 7, with 7 bases in between. This CDR3 contains 13 residues. The CDR3 sequence: CASSQVWGEKLFF. The CDR3 DNA follows: TGCGCCAGCAGCCAAGTTTGGGGTGAAAAACTGTTTTTT.

This clonotype was detected ten times or more. The chain couples TRBV20-1 to TRBJ1-4; perhaps TRBD1 as D (5 bases). The germline V and J ends were trimmed by 6 bases and 10 bases, with 21 bases remaining between them. Germline V lookup: CDR1 DFQATT, CDR2 SNEGSKA (reference sequence). CDR3 length: 14 residues. DNA of the CDR3: TGCAGTGCCGCAATCCCCCCGGACCAGGGAAAACTGTTTTTT. The encoded protein is CSAAIPPDQGKLFF.

This clonotype showed up many times. A much larger clone differs by one base, so this may be a read error. The chain has TRBV5-5 and TRBJ2-1; D may be TRBD2 (6 bases). The germline V gene encodes CDR1 SGHKS and CDR2 YYEKEE (reference sequence). The CDR3 spans 15 residues. Trimming cost V 2 bases and J 1 base, with 10 bases left between them. In DNA, the CDR3 is TGTGCCAGCAGCTTAGGAGGGAGATCCTACAATGAGCAGTTCTTC. Its translation is CASSLGGRSYNEQFF.

In this sample, this clonotype turned up a few times. The chain recombines TRBV5-1 with TRBJ2-5; D not certain. This CDR3 has 13 amino acids. CDR1 is SGHRS, CDR2 YFSETQ, per germline. With 1 base removed from V and 5 bases from J, the gap between germline ends came to 9 bases. CDR3 coding DNA: TGCGCCAGCAGCTTGCGCAGCGTGGAGACCCAGTACTTC. Translating it yields CASSLRSVETQYF.

This clonotype was detected only a few times. The chain joins TRBV19 to TRBJ2-1, with 7 bases that match TRBD2. Germline CDR1 and CDR2: LNHDA and SQIVND (reference sequence). This CDR3 is 16 amino acids long. V dropped 8 bases and J dropped 1; count of bases not matched to a gene: 11. The CDR3 spells CASLGSGATSYNEQFF. Here the CDR3 DNA reads TGTGCCAGTTTAGGGAGCGGGGCTACTTCCTACAATGAGCAGTTCTTC.

This clonotype was seen ten or more times. The gene calls are TRBV7-3 and TRBJ2-3; 8 bases line up with TRBD2. Trimming cost V 1 base and J 2 bases; bases outside gene matches: 5. The CDR3 loop spans 16 amino acids. Looked up from germline, CDR1 is SGHTA and CDR2 is FQGTGA. CDR3 protein: CASSLSLREATDTQYF. CDR3 sequence (DNA): TGTGCCAGCAGCTTAAGTTTGCGGGAGGCCACAGATACGCAGTATTTT.

This clonotype has ten or more counts. This chain links TRBV20-1 with TRBJ2-7, with D unclear. V lost 5 bases and J lost 4, with 15 bases in between. This CDR3 region has 13 residues. CDR1 and CDR2 (germline): DFQATT, SNEGSKA (reference sequence). The CDR3 reads CSAPSRPRYEQYF. The CDR3 nucleotides read TGCAGTGCTCCCTCCCGCCCCCGATACGAGCAGTACTTC.

The chain is built from TRBV4-1 and TRBJ2-7; 7 bases agree with TRBD2. The CDR3 is 15 amino acids. CDR1 is MGHRA and CDR2 is YSYEKL in the germline V gene. Unmatched junction bases numbered 4, after V lost 1 base and J lost 1 base. The DNA of the CDR3 is TGCGCCAGCAGCCAAGCTGGCGGGAGTTCCTACGAGCAGTACTTC. It is translated as CASSQAGGSSYEQYF.

This clonotype was counted ten times or more. The chain combines TRBV2 with TRBJ1-6, with D uncertain. In germline, CDR1 is SNHLY, CDR2 FYNNEI. The V and J ends lost 7 bases and 7 bases respectively, with 2 bases between them. This CDR3 is built from 10 residues. The CDR3 is CASKNSPLHF. The CDR3 DNA sequence: TGTGCCAGCAAAAATTCACCCCTCCACTTT.

The table lists this clonotype with a few counts. V usage is TRBV4-1 and J usage is TRBJ1-2, with 8 bases lining up with TRBD1. The ends lost 2 bases at V and 7 bases at J; junction bases unmatched: 6. The CDR3 runs to 14 residues. Germline V gene data show CDR1 as MGHRA and CDR2 as YSYEKL. CDR3 residues: CASSQPRTGSGYTF. CDR3 nucleotide sequence: TGCGCCAGCAGCCAACCCCGGACAGGGTCTGGCTACACCTTC.

There are a few counts of this clonotype. This chain connects TRBV10-3 to TRBJ2-7; 12 nucleotides align to TRBD2. CDR1 is ENHRY, CDR2 SYGVKD, per germline. V lost 10 bases, J lost 7 bases, and 11 bases stayed unmatched. CDR3 length: 14 amino acids. The CDR3: CATLGLAGGSEQYF. The CDR3 region has the DNA TGTGCCACCCTGGGGCTAGCGGGAGGGAGTGAGCAGTACTTC.

This rearrangement joins TRBV24-1 to TRBJ2-1, with D tentatively TRBD1 or TRBD2 (5 bases each). Trimming took off 9 bases at V and 0 bases at J, with 11 bases between the two ends. The germline V gene encodes CDR1 KGHDR and CDR2 SFDVKD. This CDR3 has 14 amino acids. The CDR3 loop is CATGGRFSYNEQFF. CDR3 coding DNA: TGTGCCACCGGGGGTCGGTTCTCCTACAATGAGCAGTTCTTC.

This clonotype was observed many times. The CDR3 DNA reads as TGTGCCAGCAGCGGACGGGACAGGGAAGCGCACACTGAAGCTTTCTTT. This gives the protein CASSGRDREAHTEAFF. The chain links TRBV5-8 to TRBJ1-1, with 9 bases identical to TRBD1. CDR3 length: 16 residues. Germline CDR1 and CDR2: SGHTS and YDEGEE. V shed 4 bases and J 3 bases; nucleotides not matched to a gene: 10. Full variable domain (rest looked up from reference TRBV5-8 and TRBJ1-1): EAGVTQSPTHLIKTRGQQATLRCSPISGHTSVYWYQQALGLGLQFLLWYDEGEERNRGNFPPRFSGRQFPNYSSELNVNALELEDSALYLCASSGRDREAHTEAFFGQGTRLTVV.

Ten or more counts support this clonotype. The V call is TRBV20-1, the J call TRBJ2-5, with a tentative D call TRBD1 (8 bases). The CDR3 contains 16 residues. V was cut by 0 bases and J by 6 bases, with 20 bases left in between. Germline values: CDR1 DFQATT, CDR2 SNEGSKA (reference sequence). Written as DNA, the CDR3 is TGCAGTGCTAGAGATAGGACAGGGAGGGGTTCGCAGACCCAGTACTTC. It codes for CSARDRTGRGSQTQYF.